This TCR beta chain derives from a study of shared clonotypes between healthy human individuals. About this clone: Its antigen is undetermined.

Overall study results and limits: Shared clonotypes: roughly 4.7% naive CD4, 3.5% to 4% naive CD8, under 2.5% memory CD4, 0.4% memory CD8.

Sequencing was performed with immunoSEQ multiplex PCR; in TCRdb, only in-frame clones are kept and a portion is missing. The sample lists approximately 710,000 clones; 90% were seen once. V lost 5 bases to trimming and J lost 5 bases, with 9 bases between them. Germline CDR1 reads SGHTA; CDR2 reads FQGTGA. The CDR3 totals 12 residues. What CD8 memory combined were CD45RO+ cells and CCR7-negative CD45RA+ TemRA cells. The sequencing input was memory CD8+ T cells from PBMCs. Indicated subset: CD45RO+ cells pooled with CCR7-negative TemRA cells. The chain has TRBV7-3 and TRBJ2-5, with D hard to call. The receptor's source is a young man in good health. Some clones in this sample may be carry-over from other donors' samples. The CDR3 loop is CASSPSPETQYF. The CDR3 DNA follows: TGTGCCAGCAGCCCGTCGCCTGAGACCCAGTACTTC.